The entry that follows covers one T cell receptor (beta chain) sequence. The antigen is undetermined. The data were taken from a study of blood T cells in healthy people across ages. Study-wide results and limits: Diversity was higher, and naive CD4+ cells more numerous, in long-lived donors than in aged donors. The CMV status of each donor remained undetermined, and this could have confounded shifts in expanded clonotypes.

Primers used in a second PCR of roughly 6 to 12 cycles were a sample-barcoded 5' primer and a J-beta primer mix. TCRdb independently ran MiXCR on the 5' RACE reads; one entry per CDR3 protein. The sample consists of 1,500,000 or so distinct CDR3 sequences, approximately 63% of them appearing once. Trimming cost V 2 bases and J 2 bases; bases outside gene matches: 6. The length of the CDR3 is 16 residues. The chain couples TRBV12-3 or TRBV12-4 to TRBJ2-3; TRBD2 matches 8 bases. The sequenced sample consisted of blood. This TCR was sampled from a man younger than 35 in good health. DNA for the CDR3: TGTGCCAGCAGTTTAAGGACTAGCCCACTCACAGATACGCAGTATTTT. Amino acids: CASSLRTSPLTDTQYF.